One sample yielded the 26 T cell receptor beta chains listed below, sequenced in a study of blood T cell repertoires in COVID-19. Data came from immunoSEQ multiplex PCR; TCRdb stores just in-frame clones and leaves some out. The sample consists of 200,000 to 250,000 clones, 82% of them appearing once. Material: peripheral blood. The receptors were sampled from a woman between 70 and 85 years old with COVID-19, enrolled during active disease.

The chain uses TRBV5-1 and TRBJ1-2, with 10 bases matching TRBD1. After removal of 5 bases from V and 2 bases from J, the junction contained 6 bases not matched to a gene. The CDR3 sequence is 15 residues long. Germline CDR1 reads SGHRS; CDR2 reads YFSETQ. The CDR3 is CASRMTGGTNYGYTF. The CDR3 DNA follows: TGCGCCAGCAGAATGACAGGGGGCACGAACTATGGCTACACCTTC.

The CDR3 reads CASSQDPSGRIETQYF. In nucleotides, the CDR3 is TGTGCCAGCAGCCAAGACCCTAGCGGGAGAATAGAGACCCAGTACTTC. The genes are TRBV3-1 (or the pseudogene TRBV3-2) and TRBJ2-5, with 10 bases identical to TRBD2. CDR3 length equals 16 residues. Unmatched junction bases numbered 5, after V lost 0 bases and J lost 4 bases. In germline, CDR1 is LGHDT, CDR2 YNNKEL (reference sequence).

The rearrangement links TRBV14 to TRBJ2-5, with TRBD1 matching 11 bases. The CDR3 contains 16 residues. The V gene end was trimmed by 4 bases and the J gene end by 5 bases; junction bases not matched to a gene: 9. Germline V lookup: CDR1 SGHDN, CDR2 FVKESK. CDR3 sequence reads: CASSPGTGGVLETQYF. The CDR3 bases are TGTGCCAGCAGCCCCGGGACAGGGGGTGTGTTGGAGACCCAGTACTTC.

The chain couples TRBV4-2 to TRBJ2-2; weak D call: TRBD1 (6 bases). CDR1 and CDR2 from the germline V gene are LGHNA and YNFKEQ. Trimming removed 3 bases at V and 1 base at J, with 9 bases between. The CDR3 has 15 amino acids. CDR3 coding DNA: TGTGCCAGCAGCCAGGGGGCGAGGAACACCGGGGAGCTGTTTTTT. Residues: CASSQGARNTGELFF.

The rearrangement uses TRBV19 and TRBJ1-3; possibly TRBD1 for D (6 bases). CDR3 length: 14 residues. V lost 1 base and J 4 bases, leaving 8 bases between the germline ends. Germline-derived CDR1 and CDR2 are LNHDA and SQIVND (reference sequence). The CDR3 DNA reads as TGTGCCAGTAGTATAGCCAGGGGAGGAAACACCATATATTTT. Translated: CASSIARGGNTIYF.

The V and J genes are TRBV28 and TRBJ2-3, with 13 bases fitting TRBD2. The CDR3 sequence is 18 residues long. Looked up from germline, CDR1 is MDHEN and CDR2 is SYDVKM. V shed 2 bases and J 2 bases; nucleotides not matched to a gene: 7. DNA for the CDR3: TGTGCCAGCAGTTTACTTTGGACTAGCGGGAGTTACACAGATACGCAGTATTTT. Translation gives CASSLLWTSGSYTDTQYF.

The chain joins TRBV2 to TRBJ2-3, with TRBD2 matching 7 bases. The CDR3 has 14 residues. The trim removed 7 bases at V and 1 base at J, leaving 5 bases unmatched. From germline, CDR1 is SNHLY and CDR2 FYNNEI. CDR3 protein: CASKLADRTDTQYF. The CDR3 bases are TGTGCCAGCAAGCTAGCGGATCGCACAGATACGCAGTATTTT.

The chain carries TRBV24-1 and TRBJ2-1; 8 bases line up with TRBD2. The CDR3 totals 16 residues. Germline CDR1 KGHDR, CDR2 SFDVKD. J was trimmed by 8 bases and V by 4 bases; bases with no gene match: 12. The CDR3 is CATSDPGLESDDEQFF. The CDR3 coding sequence is TGTGCCACCAGTGACCCGGGACTAGAATCCGACGATGAGCAGTTCTTC.

J is TRBJ1-4 and V is TRBV13, with 10 positions matching TRBD1. The CDR3 spans 16 residues. Germline values: CDR1 PRHDT, CDR2 FYEKMQ (reference sequence). V lost 0 bases to trimming and J lost 5 bases; unmatched junction nucleotides: 3. CDR3 DNA: TGTGCCAGCAGCTTAGGGGGACAGGGGACAAATGAAAAACTGTTTTTT. Protein: CASSLGGQGTNEKLFF.

Only a few counts were recorded for this clone. The V gene is TRBV7-2, the J gene TRBJ2-1; weak D call: TRBD2 (5 bases). V was pared by 5 bases and J by 0 bases, with 11 bases between. The CDR3 runs to 15 residues. CDR1 and CDR2 from the germline V gene are SGHTA and FQGNSA. This CDR3 is CASSPSGSSYNEQFF. The CDR3 bases are TGTGCCAGCAGCCCGAGCGGTAGCTCCTACAATGAGCAGTTCTTC.

This chain links TRBV2 with TRBJ2-7; tentative D call: TRBD1 (5 bases). Trimming removed 6 bases from V and 6 bases from J, with 15 bases in between. This CDR3 region has 13 residues. Looked up from germline, CDR1 is SNHLY and CDR2 is FYNNEI. This CDR3 reads CASRPDPRVEQYF. CDR3 coding DNA: TGTGCCAGCAGACCGGACCCCAGGGTCGAGCAGTACTTC.

This clone turned up a few times. J is TRBJ1-5 and V is TRBV2; tentatively, D is TRBD1 (5 bases). The V end lost 7 bases, the J end lost 4 bases, and 14 bases lay between the germline ends. Germline CDR1 SNHLY, CDR2 FYNNEI. The CDR3 totals 14 residues. As DNA, the CDR3 is TGTGCCAGCACCCCAACAGGCCCTAATCAGCCCCAGCATTTT. Its protein product is CASTPTGPNQPQHF.

In this sample, this clone turned up once. This rearrangement joins TRBV6-6 to TRBJ2-3, with 11 bases identical to TRBD2. The CDR3 runs 15 residues. The V gene end was trimmed by 4 bases and the J gene end by 5 bases; junction bases not matched to a gene: 5. Germline loops: CDR1 MNHNY, CDR2 SVGAGI (reference sequence). The CDR3: CASSWATSGIDTQYF. CDR3 nucleotide sequence: TGTGCCAGCAGTTGGGCGACTAGCGGGATAGATACGCAGTATTTT.

The rearrangement uses TRBV28 and TRBJ1-5; 9 bases are shared with TRBD1. Germline CDR1 MDHEN, CDR2 SYDVKM. The junction had 3 bases not matched to a gene; V was cut back by 1 base and J by 2 bases. The CDR3 runs to 16 residues. In nucleotides, the CDR3 is TGTGCCAGCAGTTTATTAAGGACAGGGGGCAATCAGCCCCAGCATTTT. Translating it yields CASSLLRTGGNQPQHF.

V usage is TRBV6-5 and J usage is TRBJ2-7; D unclear. Deletions cut 7 bases from V and 6 bases from J, with 19 bases between. This CDR3 is built from 14 residues. The germline V gene encodes CDR1 MNHEY and CDR2 SVGAGI. CDR3 nucleotides: TGTGCCAGCAAAAAAACGAACCAGGTTGTCGAGCAGTACTTC. The encoded protein is CASKKTNQVVEQYF.

The V and J genes are TRBV27 and TRBJ2-7; TRBD2 matches at 16 bases. Germline V lookup: CDR1 MNHEY, CDR2 SMNVEV (reference sequence). CDR3 size: 18 residues. V trimming: 5 bases; J trimming: 5 bases; junction bases outside the gene matches: 12. The CDR3, as DNA: TGTGCCAGCAGTAGAGAACCGGGACTAGCGGGAGGGGGCGACGAGCAGTACTTC. The encoded protein is CASSREPGLAGGGDEQYF.

This chain uses TRBV11-2 with TRBJ1-2; a weak D match, TRBD1 (6 bases). The CDR3 contains 15 residues. V lost 5 bases and J 3 bases, leaving 16 bases between the germline ends. CDR1 and CDR2 from the germline V gene are SGHAT and FQNNGV. The CDR3 here is CASSPGTNRYYGYTF. In DNA, the CDR3 is TGTGCCAGCAGCCCCGGGACAAATCGCTACTATGGCTACACCTTC. Complete variable domain (other parts from reference TRBV11-2 and TRBJ1-2): EAGVAQSPRYKIIEKRQSVAFWCNPISGHATLYWYQQILGQGPKLLIQFQNNGVVDDSQLPKDRFSAERLKGVDSTLKIQPAKLEDSAVYLCASSPGTNRYYGYTFGSGTRLTVV.

About this clone itself: Germline is not matched at one junction end, which may reflect a read error. The rearrangement joins TRBV28 to TRBJ1-3, with TRBD1 as a possible D gene (5 bases). Germline V gene lookup returns CDR1 MDHEN and CDR2 SYDVKM. The CDR3 runs to 12 residues. The CDR3 spells CASSQGDRPLFF. The CDR3 nucleotides are TGTGCCAGCAGCCAAGGTGACAGACCCCTTTTTTTT.

This chain uses TRBV28 with TRBJ2-3; 7 bases agree with TRBD1. The CDR3 is made up of 14 amino acids. The V gene end was trimmed by 5 bases and the J gene end by 6 bases; junction bases not matched to a gene: 8. Germline CDR1 is MDHEN and CDR2 is SYDVKM. Here the CDR3 reads CASSPIGGRDTQYF. As DNA, the CDR3 is TGTGCCAGCAGTCCTATAGGGGGCAGGGATACGCAGTATTTT. Full variable domain (outside the CDR3, taken from reference TRBV28 and TRBJ2-3): DVKVTQSSRYLVKRTGEKVFLECVQDMDHENMFWYRQDPGLGLRLIYFSYDVKMKEKGDIPEGYSVSREKKERFSLILESASTNQTSMYLCASSPIGGRDTQYFGPGTRLTVL.

There are a few counts of this clone. The chain recombines TRBV4-1 with TRBJ2-7; D possibly corresponds to TRBD1 (6 bases). The CDR3 is made up of 16 amino acids. Germline V gene sequence: CDR1 MGHRA, CDR2 YSYEKL. Trimming stripped 5 bases from V and 4 bases from J, with 21 bases between. CDR3 DNA sequence: TGCGCCAGCAGCGCCTTCTACCCGGGACACCAGTACGAGCAGTACTTC. This encodes CASSAFYPGHQYEQYF.

This chain links TRBV30 with TRBJ1-6; no reliable D call. CDR1 is GTSNPN and CDR2 is SVGIG in the germline V gene (reference sequence). Deletions cut 4 bases from V and 7 bases from J, with 11 bases between. CDR3 length equals 13 residues. The CDR3 region is CAWTGGSNSPLHF. The CDR3, as DNA: TGTGCCTGGACAGGAGGATCAAATTCACCCCTCCACTTT.

The chain carries TRBV10-1 and TRBJ1-5; 10 nucleotides match TRBD1. Germline trimming cut 6 bases from V and 6 bases from J; bases unmatched to any gene: 8. Germline assignment: CDR1 WNHNN and CDR2 SYGVQD (reference sequence). The CDR3 extends over 15 amino acids. CDR3 sequence: CASRETGGRGQPQHF. CDR3 coding DNA: TGCGCCAGCAGGGAGACAGGGGGCAGAGGTCAGCCCCAGCATTTT.

J is TRBJ1-2 and V is TRBV2; tentatively, D is TRBD1 (5 bases). Germline V gene data show CDR1 as SNHLY and CDR2 as FYNNEI. CDR3 length equals 12 residues. The V and J ends lost 1 base and 8 bases respectively, with 8 bases between them. CDR3 nucleotides: TGTGCCAGCAGTGAAGGGGGCGGAGGCTACACCTTC. Amino acid sequence: CASSEGGGGYTF.

The J gene is TRBJ1-6, the V gene TRBV6-1, with D possibly being TRBD1 (5 bases). The CDR3 is 15 residues long. Germline-derived CDR1 and CDR2 are MNHNS and SASEGT. The germline V and J ends were trimmed by 2 bases and 3 bases, with 8 bases remaining between them. The CDR3 DNA reads TGTGCCAGCAGTGAAAATCAGGGCTATAATTCACCCCTCCACTTT. Translated, it gives CASSENQGYNSPLHF.

This clone was recorded a few times. V and J are TRBV6-2 or TRBV6-3 and TRBJ2-2; 8 bases agree with TRBD2. CDR1 and CDR2 from the germline V gene are MNHEY and SVGEGT. There are 18 residues in the CDR3. With V trimmed by 1 base and J by 8 bases, 15 bases remained unmatched. CDR3 coding DNA: TGTGCCAGCAGTTACTTTGGCGTGAGGAGCGGGAGCGGTGGGGAGCTGTTTTTT. As protein: CASSYFGVRSGSGGELFF.

The chain carries TRBV24-1 and TRBJ1-2; TRBD1 agrees at 7 bases. The CDR3 is 16 amino acids. Per germline, CDR1 KGHDR and CDR2 SFDVKD. The V gene end was trimmed by 8 bases and the J gene end by 4 bases; junction bases not matched to a gene: 15. The CDR3 reads CATTACGAGGLYGYTF. In DNA form, the CDR3 reads TGTGCCACCACCGCCTGCGGGGCAGGGGGACTCTATGGCTACACCTTC.